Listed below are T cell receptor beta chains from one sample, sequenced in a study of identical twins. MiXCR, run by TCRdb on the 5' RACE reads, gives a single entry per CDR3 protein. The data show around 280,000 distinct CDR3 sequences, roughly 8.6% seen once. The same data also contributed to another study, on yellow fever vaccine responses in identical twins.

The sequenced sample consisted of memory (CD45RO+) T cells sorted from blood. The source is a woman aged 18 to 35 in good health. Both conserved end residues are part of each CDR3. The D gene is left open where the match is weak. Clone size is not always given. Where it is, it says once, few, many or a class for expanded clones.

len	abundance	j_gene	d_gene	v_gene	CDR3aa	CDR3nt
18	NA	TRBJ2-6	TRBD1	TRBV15	CATSPWDRGQAGANVLTF	TGTGCCACCAGCCCCTGGGACAGGGGGCAGGCTGGGGCCAACGTCCTGACTTTC
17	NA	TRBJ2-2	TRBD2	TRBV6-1	CASSEQLAGGPTGELFF	TGTGCCAGCAGTGAACAACTAGCGGGAGGGCCCACCGGGGAGCTGTTTTTT
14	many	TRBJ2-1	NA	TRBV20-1	CSAWTSGMSNEQFF	TGCAGTGCCTGGACCAGCGGCATGTCAAATGAGCAGTTCTTC
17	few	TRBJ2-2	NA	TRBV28	CVEQRRRGRSDTGELFF	TGTGTCGAACAGCGTCGGAGGGGGAGATCGGACACCGGGGAGCTGTTTTTT
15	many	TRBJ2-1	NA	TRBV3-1	CASSLSRGNSNEQFF	TGTGCCAGCAGCTTAAGTCGGGGGAACTCCAATGAGCAGTTCTTC
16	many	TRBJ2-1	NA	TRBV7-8	CASSPSGQWTHNEQFF	TGTGCCAGCAGCCCCTCAGGGCAGTGGACACACAATGAGCAGTTCTTC
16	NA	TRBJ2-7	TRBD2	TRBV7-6	CASSLAVAGGRYEQYF	TGTGCCAGCAGCTTAGCGGTAGCGGGAGGAAGGTACGAGCAGTACTTC
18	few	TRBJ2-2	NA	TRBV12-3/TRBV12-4	CAICLLGRDRGRTGELFF	TGTGCCATCTGTTTATTAGGCCGGGACCGGGGCAGAACCGGGGAGCTGTTTTTT
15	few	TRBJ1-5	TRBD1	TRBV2	CASSNQGQGSQPQHF	TGTGCCAGCAGTAACCAGGGACAGGGGAGTCAGCCCCAGCATTTT
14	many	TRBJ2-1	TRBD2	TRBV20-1	CSARAGGVDNEQFF	TGCAGTGCGAGAGCGGGAGGTGTCGACAATGAGCAGTTCTTC
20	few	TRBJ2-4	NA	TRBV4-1	CASSQLVDGAASLAKNIQYF	TGCGCCAGCAGCCAACTAGTAGACGGCGCCGCAAGTCTAGCCAAAAACATTCAGTACTTC
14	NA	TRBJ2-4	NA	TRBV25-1	CASSGVDAKNIQYF	TGTGCCAGCAGTGGGGTGGACGCCAAAAACATTCAGTACTTC
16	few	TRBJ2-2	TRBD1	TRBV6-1	CASSERGRGYTGELFF	TGTGCCAGCAGTGAACGGGGCAGGGGGTACACCGGGGAGCTGTTTTTT
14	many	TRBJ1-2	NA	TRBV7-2	CASSRDPAGVAYTF	TGTGCCAGCAGCCGCGATCCGGCGGGGGTCGCCTACACCTTC
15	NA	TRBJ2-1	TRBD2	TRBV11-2	CVSSFQGMGGNEQFF	TGTGTCAGCAGCTTCCAGGGCATGGGGGGGAATGAGCAGTTCTTC
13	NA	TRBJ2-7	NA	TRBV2	CASRGSLPYEQYF	TGTGCCAGCAGAGGCTCCCTCCCCTACGAGCAGTACTTC
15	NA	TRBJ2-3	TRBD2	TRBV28	CASSSGTSGRDTQYF	TGTGCCAGCAGTTCAGGGACTAGCGGGCGGGATACGCAGTATTTT
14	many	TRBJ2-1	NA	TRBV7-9	CASSGTVGYNEQFF	TGTGCCAGCAGCGGCACAGTAGGATACAATGAGCAGTTCTTC
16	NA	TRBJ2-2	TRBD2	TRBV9	CASSKGLAGGTGELFF	TGTGCCAGCAGCAAGGGACTAGCGGGAGGCACCGGGGAGCTGTTTTTT